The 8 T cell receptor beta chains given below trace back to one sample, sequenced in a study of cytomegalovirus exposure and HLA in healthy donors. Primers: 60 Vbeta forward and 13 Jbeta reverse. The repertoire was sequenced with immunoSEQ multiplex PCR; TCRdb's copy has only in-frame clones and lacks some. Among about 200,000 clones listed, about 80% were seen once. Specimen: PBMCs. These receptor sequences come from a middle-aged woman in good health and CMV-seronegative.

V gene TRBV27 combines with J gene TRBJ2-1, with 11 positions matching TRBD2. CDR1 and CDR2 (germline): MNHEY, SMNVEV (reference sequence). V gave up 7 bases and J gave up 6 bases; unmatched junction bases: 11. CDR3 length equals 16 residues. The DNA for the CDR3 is TGTGCCAGCACCTTATTGACTAGCGGGACGACCAATGAGCAGTTCTTC. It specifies CASTLLTSGTTNEQFF.

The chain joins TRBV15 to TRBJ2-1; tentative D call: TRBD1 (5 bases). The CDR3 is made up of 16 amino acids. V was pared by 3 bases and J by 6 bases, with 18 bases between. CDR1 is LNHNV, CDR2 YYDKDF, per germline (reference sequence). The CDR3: CATSRGSRVMGNEQFF. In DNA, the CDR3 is TGTGCCACCAGCAGGGGGTCCAGGGTGATGGGCAATGAGCAGTTCTTC. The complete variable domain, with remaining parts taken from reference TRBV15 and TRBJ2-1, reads DAMVIQNPRYQVTQFGKPVTLSCSQTLNHNVMYWYQQKSSQAPKLLFHYYDKDFNNEADTPDNFQSRRPNTSFCFLDIRSPGLGDTAMYLCATSRGSRVMGNEQFFGPGTRLTVL.

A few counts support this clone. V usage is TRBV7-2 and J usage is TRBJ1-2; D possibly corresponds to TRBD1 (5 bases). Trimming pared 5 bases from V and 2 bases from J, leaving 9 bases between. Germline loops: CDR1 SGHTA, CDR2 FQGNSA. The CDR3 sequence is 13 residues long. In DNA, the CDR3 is TGTGCCAGCAGCCTCGGACAAAACTATGGCTACACCTTC. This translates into CASSLGQNYGYTF. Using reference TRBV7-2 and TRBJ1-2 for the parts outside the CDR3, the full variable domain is GAGVSQSPSNKVTEKGKDVELRCDPISGHTALYWYRQSLGQGLEFLIYFQGNSAPDKSGLPSDRFSAERTGGSVSTLTIQRTQQEDSAVYLCASSLGQNYGYTFGSGTRLTVV.

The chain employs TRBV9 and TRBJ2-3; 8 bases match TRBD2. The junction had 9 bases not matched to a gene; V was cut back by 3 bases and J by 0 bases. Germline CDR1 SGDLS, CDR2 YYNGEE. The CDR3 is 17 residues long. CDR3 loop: CASSDPSGGESTDTQYF. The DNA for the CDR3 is TGTGCCAGCAGCGACCCCTCGGGGGGGGAGAGCACAGATACGCAGTATTTT.

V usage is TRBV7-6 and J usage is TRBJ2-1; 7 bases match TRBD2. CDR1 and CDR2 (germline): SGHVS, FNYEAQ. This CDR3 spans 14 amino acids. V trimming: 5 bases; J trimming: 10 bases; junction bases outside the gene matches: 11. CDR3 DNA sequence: TGTGCCAGCAGCAAGCGGGACTCACCCAGAGAGCAGTTCTTC. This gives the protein CASSKRDSPREQFF. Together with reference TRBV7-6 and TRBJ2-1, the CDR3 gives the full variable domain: GAGVSQSPRYKVTKRGQDVALRCDPISGHVSLYWYRQALGQGPEFLTYFNYEAQQDKSGLPNDRFSAERPEGSISTLTIQRTEQRDSAMYRCASSKRDSPREQFFGPGTRLTVL.

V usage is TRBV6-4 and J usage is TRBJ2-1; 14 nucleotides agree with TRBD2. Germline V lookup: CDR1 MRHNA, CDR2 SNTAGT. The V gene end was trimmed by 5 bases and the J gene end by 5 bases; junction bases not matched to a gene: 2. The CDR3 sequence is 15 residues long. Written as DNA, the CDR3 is TGTGCCAGCAGTCAGGGACTAGCGGGGGACAATGAGCAGTTCTTC. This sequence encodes CASSQGLAGDNEQFF.

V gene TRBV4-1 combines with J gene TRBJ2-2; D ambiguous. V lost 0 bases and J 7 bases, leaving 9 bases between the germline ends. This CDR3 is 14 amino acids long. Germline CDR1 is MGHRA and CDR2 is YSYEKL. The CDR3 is CASSQDRDIGELFF. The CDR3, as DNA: TGCGCCAGCAGCCAAGATCGAGATATCGGGGAGCTGTTTTTT.

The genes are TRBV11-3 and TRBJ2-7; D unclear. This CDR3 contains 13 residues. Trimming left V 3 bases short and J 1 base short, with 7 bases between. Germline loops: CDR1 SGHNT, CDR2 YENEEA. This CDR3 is CASSFYSSYEQYF. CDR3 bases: TGTGCCAGCAGCTTCTACAGTTCCTACGAGCAGTACTTC. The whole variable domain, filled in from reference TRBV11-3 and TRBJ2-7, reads EAGVVQSPRYKIIEKKQPVAFWCNPISGHNTLYWYLQNLGQGPELLIRYENEEAVDDSQLPKDRFSAERLKGVDSTLKIQPAELGDSAVYLCASSFYSSYEQYFGPGTRLTVT.